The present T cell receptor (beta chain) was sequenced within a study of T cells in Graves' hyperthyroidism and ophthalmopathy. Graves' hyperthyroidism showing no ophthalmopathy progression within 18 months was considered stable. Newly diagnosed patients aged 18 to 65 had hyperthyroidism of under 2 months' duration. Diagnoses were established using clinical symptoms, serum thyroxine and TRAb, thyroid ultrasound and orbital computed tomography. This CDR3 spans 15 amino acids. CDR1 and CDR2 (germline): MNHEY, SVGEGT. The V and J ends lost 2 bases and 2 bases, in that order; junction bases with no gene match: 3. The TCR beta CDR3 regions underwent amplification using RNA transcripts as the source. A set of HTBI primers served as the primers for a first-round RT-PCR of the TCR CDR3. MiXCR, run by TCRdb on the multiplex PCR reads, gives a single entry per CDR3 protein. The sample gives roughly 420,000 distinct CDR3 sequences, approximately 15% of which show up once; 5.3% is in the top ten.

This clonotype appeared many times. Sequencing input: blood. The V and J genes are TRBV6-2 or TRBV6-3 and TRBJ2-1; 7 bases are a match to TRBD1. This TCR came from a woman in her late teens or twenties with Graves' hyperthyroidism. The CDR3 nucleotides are TGTGCCAGCAGTTACCGGGACAGCGCCTACAATGAGCAGTTCTTC. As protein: CASSYRDSAYNEQFF.